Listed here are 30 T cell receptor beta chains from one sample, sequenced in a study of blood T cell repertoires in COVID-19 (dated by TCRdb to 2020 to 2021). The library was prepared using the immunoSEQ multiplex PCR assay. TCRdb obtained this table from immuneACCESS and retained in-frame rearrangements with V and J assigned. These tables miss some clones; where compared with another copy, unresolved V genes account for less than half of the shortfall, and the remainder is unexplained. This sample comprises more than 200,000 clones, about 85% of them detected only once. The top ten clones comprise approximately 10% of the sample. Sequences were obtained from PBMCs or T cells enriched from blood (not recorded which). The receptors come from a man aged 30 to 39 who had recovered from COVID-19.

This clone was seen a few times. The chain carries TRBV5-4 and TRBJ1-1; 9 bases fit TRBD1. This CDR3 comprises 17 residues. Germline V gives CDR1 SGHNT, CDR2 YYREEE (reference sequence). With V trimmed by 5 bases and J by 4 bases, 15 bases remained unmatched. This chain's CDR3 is CASSKFRDRESTTEAFF. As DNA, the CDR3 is TGTGCCAGCAGTAAATTCCGGGACAGGGAGAGTACCACTGAAGCTTTCTTT.

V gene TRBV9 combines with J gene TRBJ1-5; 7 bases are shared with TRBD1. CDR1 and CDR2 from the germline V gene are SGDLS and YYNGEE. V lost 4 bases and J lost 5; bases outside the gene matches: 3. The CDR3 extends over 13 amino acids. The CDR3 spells CASSRDRDQPQHF. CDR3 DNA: TGTGCCAGCAGCCGAGACAGGGATCAGCCCCAGCATTTT.

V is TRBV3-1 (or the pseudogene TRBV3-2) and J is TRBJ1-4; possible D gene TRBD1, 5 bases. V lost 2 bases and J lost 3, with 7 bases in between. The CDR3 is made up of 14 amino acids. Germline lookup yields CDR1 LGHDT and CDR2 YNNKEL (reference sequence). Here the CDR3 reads CASSQRQPNEKLFF. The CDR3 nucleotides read TGTGCCAGCAGCCAAAGACAGCCTAATGAAAAACTGTTTTTT.

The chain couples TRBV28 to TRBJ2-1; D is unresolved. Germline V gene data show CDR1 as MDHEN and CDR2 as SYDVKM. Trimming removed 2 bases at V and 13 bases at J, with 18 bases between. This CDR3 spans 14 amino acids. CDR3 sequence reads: CASSLVGDNHRQFF. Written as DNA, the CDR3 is TGTGCCAGCAGTTTAGTAGGTGACAACCACCGCCAGTTCTTC.

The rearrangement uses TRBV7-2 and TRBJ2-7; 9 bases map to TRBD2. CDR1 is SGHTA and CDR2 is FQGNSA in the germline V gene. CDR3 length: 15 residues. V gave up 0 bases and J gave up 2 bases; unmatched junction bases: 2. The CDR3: CASSLALAGTYEQYF. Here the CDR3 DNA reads TGTGCCAGCAGCTTAGCCCTAGCGGGGACCTACGAGCAGTACTTC.

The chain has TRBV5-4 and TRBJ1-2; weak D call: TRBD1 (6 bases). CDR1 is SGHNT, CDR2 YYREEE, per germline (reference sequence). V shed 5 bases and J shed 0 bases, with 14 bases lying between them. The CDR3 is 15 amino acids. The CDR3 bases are TGTGCCAGCAGACCCGGACAGAGTACTAACTATGGCTACACCTTC. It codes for CASRPGQSTNYGYTF.

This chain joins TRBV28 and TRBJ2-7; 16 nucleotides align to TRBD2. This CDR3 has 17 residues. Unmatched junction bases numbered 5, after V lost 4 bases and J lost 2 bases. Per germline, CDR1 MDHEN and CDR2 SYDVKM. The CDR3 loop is CASSSSGTSGRAYEQYF. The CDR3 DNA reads TGTGCCAGCAGTTCCTCAGGGACTAGCGGGAGGGCCTACGAGCAGTACTTC.

The CDR3 bases are TGCGCCAGCAGCCGAACTAGCGCCAACTACGAGCAGTACTTC. It is translated as CASSRTSANYEQYF. The J gene is TRBJ2-7, the V gene TRBV4-1, with TRBD2 matching 7 bases. The CDR3 consists of 14 residues. CDR1 MGHRA and CDR2 YSYEKL come from the germline V gene. V was pared by 4 bases and J by 3 bases, with 6 bases of the junction left unmatched.

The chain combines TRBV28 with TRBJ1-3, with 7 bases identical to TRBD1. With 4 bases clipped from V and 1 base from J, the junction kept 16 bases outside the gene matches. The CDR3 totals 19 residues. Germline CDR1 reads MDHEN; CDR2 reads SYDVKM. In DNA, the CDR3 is TGTGCCAGCAGTTCATATCGACAGGGAACCCGCTGGTCTGGAAACACCATATATTTT. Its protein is CASSSYRQGTRWSGNTIYF.

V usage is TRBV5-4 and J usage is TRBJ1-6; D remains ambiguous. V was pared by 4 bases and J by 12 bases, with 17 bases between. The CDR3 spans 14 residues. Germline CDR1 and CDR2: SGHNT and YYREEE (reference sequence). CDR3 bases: TGTGCCAGCAGCGACCAAGGATTGACGGGACCCCTCCACTTT. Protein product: CASSDQGLTGPLHF.

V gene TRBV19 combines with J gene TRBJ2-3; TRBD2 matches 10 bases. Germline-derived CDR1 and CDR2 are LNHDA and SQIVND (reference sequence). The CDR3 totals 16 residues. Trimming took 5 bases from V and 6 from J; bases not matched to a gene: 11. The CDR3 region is CASSSLAGPGQDTQYF. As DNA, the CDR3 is TGTGCCAGTAGTTCACTAGCGGGGCCTGGGCAGGATACGCAGTATTTT.

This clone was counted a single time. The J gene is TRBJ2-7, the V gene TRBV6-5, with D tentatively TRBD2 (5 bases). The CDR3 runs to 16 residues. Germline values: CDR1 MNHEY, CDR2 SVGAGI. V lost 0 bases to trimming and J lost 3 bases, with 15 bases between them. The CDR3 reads CASSYSTRGSVYEQYF. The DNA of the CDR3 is TGTGCCAGCAGTTACTCGACTCGGGGAAGTGTCTACGAGCAGTACTTC.

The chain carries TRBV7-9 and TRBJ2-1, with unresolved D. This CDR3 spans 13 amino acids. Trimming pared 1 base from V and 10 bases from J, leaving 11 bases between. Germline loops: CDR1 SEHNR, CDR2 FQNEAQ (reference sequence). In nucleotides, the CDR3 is TGTGCCAGCAGCTTAGTATTAGATTACGAGCAGTTCTTC. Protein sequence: CASSLVLDYEQFF. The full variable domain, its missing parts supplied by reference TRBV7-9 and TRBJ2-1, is DTGVSQNPRHKITKRGQNVTFRCDPISEHNRLYWYRQTLGQGPEFLTYFQNEAQLEKSRLLSDRFSAERPKGSFSTLEIQRTEQGDSAMYLCASSLVLDYEQFFGPGTRLTVL.

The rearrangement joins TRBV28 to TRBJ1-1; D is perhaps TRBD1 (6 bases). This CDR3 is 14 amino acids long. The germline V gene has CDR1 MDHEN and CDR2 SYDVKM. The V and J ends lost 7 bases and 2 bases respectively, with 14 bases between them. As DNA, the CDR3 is TGTGCCAGCACGAAAGGACAGCGCAACACTGAAGCTTTCTTT. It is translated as CASTKGQRNTEAFF.

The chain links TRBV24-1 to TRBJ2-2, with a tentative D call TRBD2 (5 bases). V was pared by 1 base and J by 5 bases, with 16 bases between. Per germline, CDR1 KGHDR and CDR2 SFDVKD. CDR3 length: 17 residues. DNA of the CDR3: TGTGCCACCAGTGATTTCCCTGGACGAGGGAGAACCGGGGAGCTGTTTTTT. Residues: CATSDFPGRGRTGELFF.

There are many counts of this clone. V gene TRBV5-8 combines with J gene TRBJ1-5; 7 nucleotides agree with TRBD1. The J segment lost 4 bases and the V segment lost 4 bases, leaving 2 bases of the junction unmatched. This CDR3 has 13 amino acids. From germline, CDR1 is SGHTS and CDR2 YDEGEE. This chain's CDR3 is CASSLDRNQPQHF. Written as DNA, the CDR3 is TGTGCCAGCAGCCTGGACAGGAATCAGCCCCAGCATTTT.

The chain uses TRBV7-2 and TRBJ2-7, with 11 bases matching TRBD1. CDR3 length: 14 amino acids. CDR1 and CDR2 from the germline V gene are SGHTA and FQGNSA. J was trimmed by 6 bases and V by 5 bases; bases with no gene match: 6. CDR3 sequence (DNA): TGTGCCAGCAGCCCCTGGGACAGGGGGTCCGAGCAGTACTTC. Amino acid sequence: CASSPWDRGSEQYF.

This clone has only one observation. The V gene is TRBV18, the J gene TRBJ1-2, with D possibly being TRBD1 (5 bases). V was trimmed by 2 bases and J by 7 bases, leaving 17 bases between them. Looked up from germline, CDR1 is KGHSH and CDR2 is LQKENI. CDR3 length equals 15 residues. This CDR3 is CASSPELTGGVGYTF. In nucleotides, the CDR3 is TGTGCCAGCTCACCAGAGTTAACAGGAGGGGTTGGCTACACCTTC.

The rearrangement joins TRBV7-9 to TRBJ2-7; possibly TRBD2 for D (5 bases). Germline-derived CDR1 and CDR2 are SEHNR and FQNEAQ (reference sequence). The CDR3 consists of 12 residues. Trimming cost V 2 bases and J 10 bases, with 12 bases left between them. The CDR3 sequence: CASSLTTGIQYF. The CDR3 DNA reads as TGTGCCAGCAGCTTAACGACCGGGATTCAGTACTTC. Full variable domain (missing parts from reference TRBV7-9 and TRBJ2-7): DTGVSQNPRHKITKRGQNVTFRCDPISEHNRLYWYRQTLGQGPEFLTYFQNEAQLEKSRLLSDRFSAERPKGSFSTLEIQRTEQGDSAMYLCASSLTTGIQYFGPGTRLTVT.

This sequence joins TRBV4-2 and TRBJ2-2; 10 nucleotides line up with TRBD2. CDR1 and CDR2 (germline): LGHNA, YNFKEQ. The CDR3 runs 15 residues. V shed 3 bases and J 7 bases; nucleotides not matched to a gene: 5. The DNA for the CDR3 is TGTGCCAGCAGCCACACCGGGACTAGCGTCGGGGAGCTGTTTTTT. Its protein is CASSHTGTSVGELFF.

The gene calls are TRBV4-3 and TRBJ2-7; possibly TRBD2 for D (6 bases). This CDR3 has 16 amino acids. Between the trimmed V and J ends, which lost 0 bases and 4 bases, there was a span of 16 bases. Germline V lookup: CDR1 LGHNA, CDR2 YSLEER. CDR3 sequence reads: CASSQDRAGTEYEQYF. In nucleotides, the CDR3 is TGCGCCAGCAGCCAAGATAGAGCCGGGACTGAATACGAGCAGTACTTC.

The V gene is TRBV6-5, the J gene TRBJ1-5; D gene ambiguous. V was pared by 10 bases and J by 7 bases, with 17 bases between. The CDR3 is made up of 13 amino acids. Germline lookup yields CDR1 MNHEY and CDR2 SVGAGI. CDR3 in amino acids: CATSFEEEQPQHF. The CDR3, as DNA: TGTGCCACCTCCTTCGAGGAGGAGCAGCCCCAGCATTTT.

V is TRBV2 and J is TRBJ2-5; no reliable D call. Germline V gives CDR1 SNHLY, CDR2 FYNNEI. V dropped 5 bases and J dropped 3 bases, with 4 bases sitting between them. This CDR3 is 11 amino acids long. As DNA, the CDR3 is TGTGCCAGCAGTACAGAAGAGACCCAGTACTTC. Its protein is CASSTEETQYF.

The CDR3 loop is CASSQGRLGPWETQYF. In DNA form, the CDR3 reads TGTGCCAGCAGCCAAGGCCGGTTGGGGCCATGGGAGACCCAGTACTTC. The chain couples TRBV3-1 (or the pseudogene TRBV3-2) to TRBJ2-5; D possibly corresponds to TRBD1 (5 bases). The CDR3 sequence is 16 residues long. Germline CDR1 and CDR2: LGHDT and YNNKEL (reference sequence). V was cut by 1 base and J by 5 bases, with 17 bases left in between.

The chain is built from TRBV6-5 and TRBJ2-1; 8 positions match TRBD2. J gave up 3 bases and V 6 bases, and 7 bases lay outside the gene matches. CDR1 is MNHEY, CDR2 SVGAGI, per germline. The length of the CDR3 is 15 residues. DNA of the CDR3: TGTGCCAGCAGGCCCCAGCGGGAGTTCTACAATGAGCAGTTCTTC. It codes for CASRPQREFYNEQFF.

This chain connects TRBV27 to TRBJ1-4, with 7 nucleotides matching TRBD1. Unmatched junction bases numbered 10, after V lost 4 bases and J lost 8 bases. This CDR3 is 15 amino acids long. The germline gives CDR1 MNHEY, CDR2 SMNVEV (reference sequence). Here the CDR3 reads CASSSPQGGEEKLFF. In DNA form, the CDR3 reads TGTGCCAGCAGTTCCCCTCAGGGGGGCGAGGAAAAACTGTTTTTT.

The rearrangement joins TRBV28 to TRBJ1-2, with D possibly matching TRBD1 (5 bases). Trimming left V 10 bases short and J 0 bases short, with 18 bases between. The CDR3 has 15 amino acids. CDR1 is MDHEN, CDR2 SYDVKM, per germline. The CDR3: CATPSGGETNYGYTF. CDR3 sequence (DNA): TGTGCCACCCCGTCGGGGGGGGAGACTAACTATGGCTACACCTTC.

The CDR3: CASSLDPGSFYGYTF. The CDR3 coding sequence is TGTGCCAGCAGCTTAGACCCAGGTTCTTTCTATGGCTACACCTTC. V and J are TRBV7-8 and TRBJ1-2; D gene unclear. The germline CDR1 and CDR2 sequences are SGHVS and FQNEAQ. The CDR3 extends over 15 amino acids. V was cut by 1 base and J by 4 bases, with 13 bases left in between.

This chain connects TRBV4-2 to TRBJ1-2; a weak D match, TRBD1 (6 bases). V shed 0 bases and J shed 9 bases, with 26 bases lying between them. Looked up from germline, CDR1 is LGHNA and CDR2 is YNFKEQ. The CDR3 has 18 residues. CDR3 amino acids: CASSQDSRAQQGSVSYTF. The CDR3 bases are TGTGCCAGCAGCCAAGATTCGAGGGCCCAACAGGGATCTGTTAGCTACACCTTC.

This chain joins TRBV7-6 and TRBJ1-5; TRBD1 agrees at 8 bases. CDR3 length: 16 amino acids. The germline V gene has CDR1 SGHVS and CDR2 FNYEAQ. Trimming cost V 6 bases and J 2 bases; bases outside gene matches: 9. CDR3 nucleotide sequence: TGTGCCAGCAGTTTAAATCCGGGACAGGGCAATCAGCCCCAGCATTTT. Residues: CASSLNPGQGNQPQHF.